The 32 T cell receptor beta chains below were found in one sample sequenced in a study of blood T cells in healthy people across ages. PCR was performed a second time for about 7 to 12 cycles using a sample-barcoded 5' primer and a J-beta primer mix. MiXCR, run by TCRdb on the 5' RACE reads, gives a single entry per CDR3 protein. The table has over 1.5 million distinct CDR3 sequences, about 49% seen once. The sample taken for sequencing was blood. Source of these receptors: a middle-aged woman in good health.

The CDR3 loop reads CASSLALTGTSISYEQYF. The DNA of the CDR3 is TGTGCCAGCAGCTTGGCCCTCACCGGGACTAGCATCTCCTACGAGCAGTACTTC. The chain uses TRBV5-4 and TRBJ2-7; 9 bases are shared with TRBD2. V lost 0 bases, J lost 0 bases, and 10 bases stayed unmatched. Germline values: CDR1 SGHNT, CDR2 YYREEE (reference sequence). The length of the CDR3 is 18 residues.

The rearrangement joins TRBV5-1 to TRBJ1-2, with D tentatively TRBD1 (5 bases). The V gene lost 1 base and the J gene lost 8 bases, with 15 bases spanning the gap. CDR3 size: 14 residues. Germline loops: CDR1 SGHRS, CDR2 YFSETQ. The CDR3 loop reads CASSLITGGGGYTF. In DNA, the CDR3 is TGCGCCAGCAGCTTGATTACGGGGGGTGGAGGCTACACCTTC.

This sequence joins TRBV7-2 and TRBJ2-7, with 12 bases aligning to TRBD2. CDR3 length equals 17 residues. Trimming cost V 5 bases and J 4 bases; bases outside gene matches: 12. The germline CDR1 and CDR2 sequences are SGHTA and FQGNSA. In DNA, the CDR3 is TGTGCCAGCAGCCCACAAGGGACTAGCGGGCGACCTTACGAGCAGTACTTC. This codes for CASSPQGTSGRPYEQYF.

This clonotype was detected only once. The chain couples TRBV6-5 to TRBJ1-4, with D perhaps matching TRBD1 (5 bases). Between the trimmed V and J ends, which lost 5 bases and 8 bases, there was a span of 15 bases. Germline V gene sequence: CDR1 MNHEY, CDR2 SVGAGI. The CDR3 length is 14 residues. The CDR3 nucleotides are TGTGCCAGCAGTCCGGGGACTCCTTGGGAAAAACTGTTTTTT. This gives the protein CASSPGTPWEKLFF.

This clonotype has a single count. V and J are TRBV11-3 and TRBJ2-1; 9 nucleotides match TRBD1. This CDR3 is built from 15 residues. V was clipped by 4 bases and J by 6 bases; unmatched bases: 7. Per the germline V gene, CDR1 is SGHNT and CDR2 is YENEEA. This chain's CDR3 is CASSSPDRGGNEQFF. CDR3 coding DNA: TGTGCCAGCAGCTCACCGGACAGGGGAGGCAATGAGCAGTTCTTC.

This clonotype turned up a few times. The genes are TRBV28 and TRBJ2-7; 10 positions match TRBD1. CDR3 length equals 15 residues. After removal of 6 bases from V and 6 bases from J, the junction contained 11 bases not matched to a gene. Per the germline V gene, CDR1 is MDHEN and CDR2 is SYDVKM. The CDR3 region has the DNA TGTGCCAGCAGACGGGACAGGGGCAAGTTGGGCGAGCAGTACTTC. This encodes CASRRDRGKLGEQYF.

This clonotype was detected many times. Here the CDR3 reads CAISESCYEQYF. DNA for the CDR3: TGTGCCATCAGTGAGTCTTGCTACGAGCAGTACTTC. This chain joins TRBV10-3 and TRBJ2-7; D is uncertain. Germline V gene data show CDR1 as ENHRY and CDR2 as SYGVKD. The CDR3 is 12 residues long. Trimming left V 0 bases short and J 3 bases short, with 3 bases between.

This clonotype was counted at least ten times. The CDR3 region has the DNA TGCAGTGCTAGAAAAGCGGGGTCGGGGTTCGGGGAGCTGTTTTTT. Translation gives CSARKAGSGFGELFF. The gene calls are TRBV20-1 and TRBJ2-2; 7 positions match TRBD2. V shed 2 bases, J shed 7 bases, and the junction held 10 bases outside the gene matches. CDR3 length: 15 amino acids. Germline V gene data show CDR1 as DFQATT and CDR2 as SNEGSKA (reference sequence).

V usage is TRBV29-1 and J usage is TRBJ1-1, with D unresolved. With 3 bases removed from V and 3 bases from J, the gap between germline ends came to 5 bases. Germline CDR1 SQVTM, CDR2 ANQGSEA. The CDR3 contains 11 residues. The CDR3 region has the DNA TGCAGCGTTGATTTGGACACTGAAGCTTTCTTT. Residues: CSVDLDTEAFF.

The CDR3 is CASSSHRQALSNYTF. The CDR3 bases are TGTGCCAGCAGTTCCCACCGGCAGGCCCTGAGTAACTACACCTTC. The gene calls are TRBV28 and TRBJ1-2; D unclear. Trimming left V 4 bases short and J 10 bases short, with 22 bases between. Germline CDR1 is MDHEN and CDR2 is SYDVKM. This CDR3 is built from 15 residues.

This chain joins TRBV29-1 and TRBJ1-1; TRBD1 matches at 7 bases. Germline values: CDR1 SQVTM, CDR2 ANQGSEA. The junction had 6 bases not matched to a gene; V was cut back by 4 bases and J by 4 bases. This CDR3 has 13 amino acids. CDR3 nucleotides: TGCAGCGTTGTCCGACAGGGCGGCACTGAAGCTTTCTTT. It yields the protein CSVVRQGGTEAFF.

This clonotype was seen only a few times. The chain carries TRBV2 and TRBJ2-5; 8 bases line up with TRBD1. CDR3 size: 14 residues. The germline V gene encodes CDR1 SNHLY and CDR2 FYNNEI. V trimming: 6 bases; J trimming: 3 bases; junction bases outside the gene matches: 6. The CDR3 is CASSTDRGEETQYF. CDR3 nucleotide sequence: TGTGCCAGCAGCACCGACAGGGGTGAAGAGACCCAGTACTTC.

The V gene is TRBV6-2 or TRBV6-3, the J gene TRBJ1-1, with D possibly matching TRBD1 (5 bases). The CDR3 has 14 amino acids. Germline V gene sequence: CDR1 MNHEY, CDR2 SVGEGT. Trimming removed 4 bases at V and 0 bases at J, with 9 bases between. The CDR3 protein is CASSSGDLNTEAFF. The CDR3 nucleotides are TGTGCCAGCAGTTCGGGGGATTTGAACACTGAAGCTTTCTTT.

This clonotype was seen only a few times. This chain connects TRBV15 to TRBJ2-5, with D maybe TRBD1 (5 bases). Germline CDR1 and CDR2: LNHNV and YYDKDF (reference sequence). CDR3 length: 15 residues. Trimming stripped 1 base from V and 5 bases from J, with 14 bases between. CDR3 residues: CATSRVQDTVETQYF. In DNA, the CDR3 is TGTGCCACCAGCAGAGTTCAGGACACGGTGGAGACCCAGTACTTC.

The V and J genes are TRBV6-9 and TRBJ2-3; 7 nucleotides match TRBD2. CDR1 is MNHGY and CDR2 is SVAAGI in the germline V gene. With 6 bases clipped from V and 2 bases from J, the junction kept 5 bases outside the gene matches. The length of the CDR3 is 14 residues. The CDR3 region is CASRSGGPTDTQYF. Written as DNA, the CDR3 is TGTGCCAGCAGATCGGGGGGACCCACAGATACGCAGTATTTT.

The chain couples TRBV5-6 to TRBJ2-7; 7 bases map to TRBD1. Trimming took 4 bases from V and 3 from J; bases not matched to a gene: 4. The CDR3 sequence is 13 residues long. CDR1 is SGHDT, CDR2 YYEEEE, per germline. CDR3 region: CASSKGQHYEQYF. The DNA for the CDR3 is TGTGCCAGCAGCAAGGGACAGCACTACGAGCAGTACTTC.

The J gene is TRBJ1-2, the V gene TRBV29-1, with a possible D match to TRBD1 (5 bases). V lost 0 bases to trimming and J lost 7 bases, with 9 bases between them. Germline CDR1 is SQVTM and CDR2 is ANQGSEA. CDR3 length equals 12 residues. This CDR3 reads CSVEDPGGGYTF. In DNA, the CDR3 is TGCAGCGTTGAAGACCCTGGGGGTGGCTACACCTTC. The full variable domain, with the rest looked up from reference TRBV29-1 and TRBJ1-2, is SAVISQKPSRDICQRGTSLTIQCQVDSQVTMMFWYRQQPGQSLTLIATANQGSEATYESGFVIDKFPISRPNLTFSTLTVSNMSPEDSSIYLCSVEDPGGGYTFGSGTRLTVV.

In the case of this clonotype: At one boundary the junction diverges from the germline segment, which might be a read error. The rearrangement uses TRBV4-2 and TRBJ2-1, with TRBD1 matching 11 bases. CDR3 length: 16 amino acids. Germline V gene data show CDR1 as LGHNA and CDR2 as YNFKEQ. The CDR3 here is CASNQDWDRGRDEQFF. DNA of the CDR3: TGTGCCAGCAACCAAGACTGGGACAGGGGGAGGGATGAGCAGTTCTTC.

V usage is TRBV20-1 and J usage is TRBJ2-5, with 11 positions matching TRBD2. V lost 0 bases to trimming and J lost 2 bases; unmatched junction nucleotides: 2. CDR1 is DFQATT, CDR2 SNEGSKA, per germline (reference sequence). CDR3 length: 15 amino acids. CDR3 DNA sequence: TGCAGTGCTAGAGAATCTAGCGGGGGGCAAGAGACCCAGTACTTC. Protein sequence: CSARESSGGQETQYF.

A remark on this clonotype: The germline gene is not matched at one end of the junction; a read error may be the cause. This chain joins TRBV20-1 and TRBJ2-4; D unclear. Germline V gives CDR1 DFQATT, CDR2 SNEGSKA (reference sequence). This CDR3 is 11 amino acids long. For the CDR3, the DNA is TGCGGTGCTAGACCCTACGGTGAGCAGTACTTC. Its translation: CGARPYGEQYF.

This clonotype has only one observation. The chain links TRBV20-1 to TRBJ2-1, with D possibly matching TRBD1 (6 bases). Germline V CDR1 and CDR2: DFQATT, SNEGSKA (reference sequence). The CDR3 has 13 amino acids. The V gene lost 6 bases and the J gene lost 8 bases, with 17 bases spanning the gap. As DNA, the CDR3 is TGCAGTGCCCGTGACCTTACAGGGTATGAGCAGTTCTTC. Residues: CSARDLTGYEQFF.

V gene TRBV28 combines with J gene TRBJ2-1, with 12 bases matching TRBD2. This CDR3 has 16 amino acids. Germline V gene lookup returns CDR1 MDHEN and CDR2 SYDVKM. J gave up 7 bases and V 6 bases, and 10 bases lay outside the gene matches. Here the CDR3 reads CASRGASGGALNEQFF. The CDR3 DNA is TGTGCCAGCAGAGGTGCTAGCGGGGGGGCCCTGAATGAGCAGTTCTTC.

This clonotype has a handful of counts. The chain recombines TRBV6-2 or TRBV6-3 with TRBJ1-2; no definite D call. The CDR3 has 15 amino acids. Trimming removed 4 bases at V and 2 bases at J, with 14 bases between. Per the germline V gene, CDR1 is MNHEY and CDR2 is SVGEGT. CDR3 sequence: CASSLGLVPNYGYTF. CDR3 DNA sequence: TGTGCCAGCAGTTTAGGACTCGTACCGAACTATGGCTACACCTTC.

The chain combines TRBV6-5 with TRBJ1-2; 8 bases are shared with TRBD1. The CDR3 runs to 13 residues. The V gene end was trimmed by 6 bases and the J gene end by 4 bases; junction bases not matched to a gene: 4. Per the germline V gene, CDR1 is MNHEY and CDR2 is SVGAGI. CDR3 in DNA: TGTGCCAGCAGCGACAGGGGTGTCTATGGCTACACCTTC. This codes for CASSDRGVYGYTF.

The chain couples TRBV7-2 to TRBJ2-5; D gene uncertain. Germline V gives CDR1 SGHTA, CDR2 FQGNSA. CDR3 length: 14 amino acids. V was trimmed by 0 bases and J by 4 bases, leaving 9 bases between them. The CDR3 loop reads CASSLAGSRETQYF. Written as DNA, the CDR3 is TGTGCCAGCAGCTTAGCAGGGTCCCGAGAGACCCAGTACTTC.

There are a few counts of this clonotype. The V call is TRBV4-1, the J call TRBJ2-1; 12 nucleotides agree with TRBD1. CDR1 and CDR2 from the germline V gene are MGHRA and YSYEKL. V dropped 0 bases and J dropped 9; count of bases not matched to a gene: 18. The CDR3 spans 20 residues. Here the CDR3 reads CASSQDSAGTGGPQRSEQFF. CDR3 DNA sequence: TGCGCCAGCAGCCAAGATAGCGCCGGGACAGGGGGCCCCCAGCGCAGTGAGCAGTTCTTC.

V and J are TRBV7-2 and TRBJ2-6, with 7 bases identical to TRBD1. Germline CDR1 is SGHTA and CDR2 is FQGNSA. With 5 bases clipped from V and 5 bases from J, the junction kept 6 bases outside the gene matches. The CDR3 is 15 amino acids. The CDR3 DNA follows: TGTGCCAGCAGCCTTTTACAGGGGAGGGCCAACGTCCTGACTTTC. Protein product: CASSLLQGRANVLTF.

This clonotype has just a few counts. This chain connects TRBV25-1 to TRBJ1-6, with D unclear. V was clipped by 2 bases and J by 7 bases, with 9 bases between them. The V gene's germline CDR1 is MGHDK and CDR2 SYGVNS. The CDR3 is 14 residues long. The DNA of the CDR3 is TGTGCCAGCAGTGAAGGAGACAAGAATTCACCCCTCCACTTT. It translates to CASSEGDKNSPLHF.

This clonotype was picked up a small number of times. CDR3 amino acids: CASSLDAGANYGYTF. CDR3 DNA sequence: TGTGCCAGCAGCTTAGATGCAGGGGCCAACTATGGCTACACCTTC. V gene TRBV7-2 combines with J gene TRBJ1-2; perhaps TRBD1 as D (6 bases). Trimming took off 1 base at V and 2 bases at J, with 11 bases between the two ends. The germline gives CDR1 SGHTA, CDR2 FQGNSA. The CDR3 runs 15 residues.

This clonotype has more than one count but fewer than ten. The chain recombines TRBV4-3 with TRBJ1-6, with D tentatively TRBD1 (5 bases). CDR1 and CDR2 (germline): LGHNA, YSLEER. V lost 1 base, J lost 10 bases, and 14 bases lay in between. The CDR3 runs to 15 residues. The CDR3 region has the DNA TGCGCCAGCAGCCAAGTTTCGGGGGGAGGATCACCCCTCCACTTT. It translates to CASSQVSGGGSPLHF.

The CDR3, as DNA: TGTGCCAGCAGCACCCGGACAGGGGGGAACGAGCAGTACTTC. It translates to CASSTRTGGNEQYF. The V call is TRBV7-2, the J call TRBJ2-5, with 10 bases matching TRBD1. With the DNA end fitting TRBJ2-7 better, the J assignment may be wrong. This CDR3 is built from 14 residues. Looked up from germline, CDR1 is SGHTA and CDR2 is FQGNSA.

V usage is TRBV6-1 and J usage is TRBJ1-2; tentatively, D is TRBD1 (6 bases). Germline assignment: CDR1 MNHNS and CDR2 SASEGT. V gave up 11 bases and J gave up 0 bases, with 16 bases separating them. CDR3 length equals 14 residues. The CDR3: CASRAGGANYGYTF. As DNA, the CDR3 is TGTGCCTCCCGGGCCGGGGGCGCTAACTATGGCTACACCTTC.